The T cell receptor beta chain under discussion was sequenced for a study of identical twins. Study-level results: Without tracking the same donors, conclusions rested on cross-sectional statistical analysis.

In its sample, this clonotype was seen a few times. What it binds is unknown. TCRdb re-analysed the 5' RACE reads in MiXCR, keeping a single row per CDR3 protein. The table lists roughly 500,000 distinct CDR3 sequences, under 25% of them singletons. All donors were healthy Caucasians. Germline V gene lookup returns CDR1 ENHRY and CDR2 SYGVKD. The CDR3 covers 13 residues. Trimming left V 5 bases short and J 4 bases short, with 10 bases between. These records were also assigned to another study, of T cells expressing NK-cell markers. That investigation notes: Researchers got TCR beta repertoires out of sorted CD3+CD56+NKG2C+, CD3+CD56+NKG2C- and CD3+CD56-NKG2C+ T cells. The CD3+CD56-NKG2C+ fraction of a handful of donors was likewise dominated by these clonotypes.

This TCR derives from a woman aged 18 to 35 in good health. Sequenced: CD4+ T cells sorted from blood. The V call is TRBV10-3, the J call TRBJ2-3; D is undetermined. The CDR3 here is CAISPREPDTQYF. The CDR3 region has the DNA TGTGCCATCAGTCCACGCGAACCAGATACGCAGTATTTT.